The clone carrying this TCR beta chain was observed at least ten times. Its antigen is still unknown. Hyperthyroidism, newly diagnosed and lasting under 2 months, affected patients aged 18 to 65. Before ophthalmopathy appeared, progressors gave blood at initial hyperthyroidism diagnosis. Researchers amplified the TCR beta CDR3 regions from RNA transcripts. HTBI primers drove first-round RT-PCR of the TCR CDR3. TCRdb re-called the multiplex PCR reads through MiXCR, storing one row per CDR3 protein. This table holds 600,000 to 850,000 distinct CDR3 sequences, 15% to 20% found once. The entry originates in a study of T cells in Graves' hyperthyroidism and ophthalmopathy. Study outcomes and limitations: The majority of expanded thyroid clonotypes above 0.001 also appeared in blood.

This sequence was found in a woman aged 45 to 65 with Graves' hyperthyroidism that later progressed to Graves' ophthalmopathy. The source material was blood.

CDR3 sequence reads: CAISEPGQGNTEAFF. CDR3 in DNA: TGTGCCATCAGTGAGCCTGGACAGGGCAACACTGAAGCTTTCTTT. The gene calls are TRBV10-3 and TRBJ1-1, with 8 bases lining up with TRBD1. Germline loops: CDR1 ENHRY, CDR2 SYGVKD. The CDR3 is 15 residues long. The junction had 4 bases not matched to a gene; V was cut back by 2 bases and J by 2 bases.